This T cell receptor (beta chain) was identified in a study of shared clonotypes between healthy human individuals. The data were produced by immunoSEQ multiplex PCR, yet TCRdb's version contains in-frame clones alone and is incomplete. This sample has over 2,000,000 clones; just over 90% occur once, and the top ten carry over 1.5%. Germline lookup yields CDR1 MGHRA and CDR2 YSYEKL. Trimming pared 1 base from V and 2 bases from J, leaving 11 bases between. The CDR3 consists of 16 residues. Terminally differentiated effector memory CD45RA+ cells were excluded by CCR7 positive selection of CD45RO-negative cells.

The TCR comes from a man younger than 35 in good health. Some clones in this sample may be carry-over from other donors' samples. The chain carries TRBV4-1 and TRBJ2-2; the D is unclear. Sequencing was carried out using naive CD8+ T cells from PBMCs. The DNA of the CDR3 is TGCGCCAGCAGCCAAGGGGGATATACTAACACCGGGGAGCTGTTTTTT. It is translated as CASSQGGYTNTGELFF.